These T cell receptor beta chains were read from a single sample in a study of cytomegalovirus exposure and HLA in healthy donors. Only in-frame clones appear in the TCRdb table, and some are missing; sequencing was by immunoSEQ multiplex PCR. In the table there are roughly 200,000 clones, 81% of which are singletons. Sequenced sample: PBMCs. These receptor sequences come from a woman in her twenties or thirties in good health and CMV-seronegative. Both conserved end residues are part of each CDR3.

J: TRBJ2-3; V: TRBV2; CDR3: CASVTPGEPTDTQYF
J: TRBJ1-1; V: TRBV5-1; CDR3: CASSPGSGQVNTEAFF
J: TRBJ2-7; V: TRBV9; CDR3: CASSGTGTGGSAEQYF
J: TRBJ2-3; V: TRBV27; CDR3: CASSLLGGTDTQYF
J: TRBJ1-5; V: TRBV4-1; CDR3: CASSQAGGRQPQHF
J: TRBJ2-2; V: TRBV5-1; CDR3: CASRAGGLNTGELFF
J: TRBJ1-2; V: TRBV28; CDR3: CASSFFGTGYRGYGYTF
J: TRBJ2-7; V: TRBV4-1; CDR3: CASSPMTDSYEQYF
J: TRBJ2-7; V: TRBV25-1; CDR3: CASSALAGVSYEQYF
J: TRBJ1-4; V: TRBV2; CDR3: CASSNQGREGEKLFF
J: TRBJ2-7; V: TRBV11-3; CDR3: CASSLSGGGAYEQYF
J: TRBJ2-7; V: TRBV30; CDR3: CAWSPGLAGGEQYF
J: TRBJ2-5; V: TRBV5-1; CDR3: CASSLDGKETQYF
J: TRBJ1-1; V: TRBV7-9; CDR3: CASSLYTEAFF
J: TRBJ2-2; V: TRBV9; CDR3: CASSVTSRELFF
J: TRBJ2-5; V: TRBV2; CDR3: CASSSWTEETQYF
J: TRBJ1-3; V: TRBV5-4; CDR3: CASSPGQGSGNTIYF
J: TRBJ1-3; V: TRBV5-1; CDR3: CASRRGGDRSRNTIYF
J: TRBJ1-4; V: TRBV7-9; CDR3: CASSLDRGSEKLFF
J: TRBJ1-3; V: TRBV15; CDR3: CATSRDRVLGGNTIYF
J: TRBJ2-3; V: TRBV11-3; CDR3: CASSLGRQLTSTDTQYF
J: TRBJ2-7; V: TRBV2; CDR3: CASRVQTGGSYEQYF
J: TRBJ1-1; V: TRBV7-9; CDR3: CASSLAGAGAAFF
J: TRBJ2-3; V: TRBV7-2; CDR3: CASSFGQGSADTQYF
J: TRBJ1-2; V: TRBV10-2; CDR3: CATHREGGYTF
J: TRBJ2-7; V: TRBV6-6; CDR3: CASSSSRTSGRGEQYF
J: TRBJ2-3; V: TRBV27; CDR3: CASGGGMNTDTQYF
J: TRBJ1-2; V: TRBV7-8; CDR3: CASSSPPRGNYGYTF
J: TRBJ1-2; V: TRBV25-1; CDR3: CASSLGQSYGYTF
J: TRBJ2-3; V: TRBV4-1; CDR3: CASSQQGTDTQYF
J: TRBJ2-5; V: TRBV6-1; CDR3: CASRAVAGKQETQYF
J: TRBJ2-7; V: TRBV6-5; CDR3: CASTPGDVVGEQYF
J: TRBJ1-4; V: TRBV5-1; CDR3: CASRGTGNEKLFF
J: TRBJ2-1; V: TRBV7-6; CDR3: CASSLAETSRGEQFF
J: TRBJ1-2; V: TRBV5-4; CDR3: CASRLEVGGYTF
J: TRBJ2-7; V: TRBV10-3; CDR3: CAISLTSDYEQYF
J: TRBJ2-7; V: TRBV19; CDR3: CASIGPHSYEQYF
J: TRBJ2-5; V: TRBV4-2; CDR3: CASSQGTSRETQYF
J: TRBJ2-2; V: TRBV19; CDR3: CASMGLAGGTGELFF
J: TRBJ1-5; V: TRBV5-1; CDR3: CASSLQGADNQPQHF
J: TRBJ2-7; V: TRBV28; CDR3: CASSGGTDLYEQYF
J: TRBJ2-7; V: TRBV5-6; CDR3: CASSFASGGAGYEQYF
J: TRBJ2-7; V: TRBV15; CDR3: CATSRVRVADYEQYF
J: TRBJ2-1; V: TRBV5-6; CDR3: CASSLTPGLAGGSSEQFF